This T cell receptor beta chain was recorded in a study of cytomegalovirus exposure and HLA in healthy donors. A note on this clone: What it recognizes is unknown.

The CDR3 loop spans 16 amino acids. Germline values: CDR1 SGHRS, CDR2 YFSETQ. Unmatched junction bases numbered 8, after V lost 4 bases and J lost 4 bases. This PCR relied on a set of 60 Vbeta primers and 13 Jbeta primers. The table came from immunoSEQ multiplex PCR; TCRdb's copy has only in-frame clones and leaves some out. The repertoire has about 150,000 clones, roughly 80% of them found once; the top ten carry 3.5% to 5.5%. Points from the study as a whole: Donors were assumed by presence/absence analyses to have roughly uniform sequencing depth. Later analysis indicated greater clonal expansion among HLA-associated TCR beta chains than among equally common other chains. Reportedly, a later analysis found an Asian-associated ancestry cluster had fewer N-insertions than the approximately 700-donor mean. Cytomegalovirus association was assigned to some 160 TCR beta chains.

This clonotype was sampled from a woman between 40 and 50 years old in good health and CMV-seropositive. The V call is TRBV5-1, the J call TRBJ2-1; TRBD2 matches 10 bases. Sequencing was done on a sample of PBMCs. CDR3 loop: CASSALGLADYNEQFF. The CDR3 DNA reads TGCGCCAGCAGCGCCCTAGGACTAGCGGATTACAATGAGCAGTTCTTC.